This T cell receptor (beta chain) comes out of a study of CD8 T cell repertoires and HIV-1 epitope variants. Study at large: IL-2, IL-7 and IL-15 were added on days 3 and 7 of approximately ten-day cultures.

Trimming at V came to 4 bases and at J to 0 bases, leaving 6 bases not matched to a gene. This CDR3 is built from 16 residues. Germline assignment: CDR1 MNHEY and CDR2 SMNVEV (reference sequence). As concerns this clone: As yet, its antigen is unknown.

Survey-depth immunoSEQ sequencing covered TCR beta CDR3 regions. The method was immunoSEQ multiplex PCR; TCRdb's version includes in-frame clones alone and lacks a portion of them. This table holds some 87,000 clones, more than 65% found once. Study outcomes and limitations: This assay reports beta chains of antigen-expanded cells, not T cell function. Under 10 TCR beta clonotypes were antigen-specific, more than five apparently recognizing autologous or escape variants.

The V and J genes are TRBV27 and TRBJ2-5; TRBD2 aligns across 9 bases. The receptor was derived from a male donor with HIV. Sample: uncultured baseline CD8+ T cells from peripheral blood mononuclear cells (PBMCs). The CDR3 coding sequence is TGTGCCAGCAGTTGGGGACTAGCTCCGTACCAAGAGACCCAGTACTTC. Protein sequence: CASSWGLAPYQETQYF.